This TCR beta chain appears in the sequencing data of a study of T cell repertoires in cytomegalovirus infection. About the study: Through public TCR beta signatures, both CMV infection and matching HLA type were indicated. The study, taken as a whole, reports: Accumulated public TCR beta family frequency recognized individuals carrying CMV together with the relevant HLA. CMV-specific TCR beta clonotypes restricted by HLA-C were the ones dominating the ex vivo response.

This clonotype was found many times. Its antigen is currently unknown. Trimming pared 4 bases from V and 8 bases from J, leaving 14 bases between. The germline V gene has CDR1 SGHVS and CDR2 FNYEAQ. The length of the CDR3 is 14 residues. Using its own MiXCR run on the reads, TCRdb lists one record per CDR3 protein. Among roughly 76,000 distinct CDR3 sequences listed, 3.7% were seen once. V gene TRBV7-6 combines with J gene TRBJ1-4, with a weak D call TRBD1 (5 bases). The clonotype comes from a human donor in good health (CMV status not recorded). Some clones in this sample may be carry-over from other donors' samples. The specimen sequenced was PBMCs. The CDR3 DNA is TGTGCCAGCAGCTCCGGCGGGGGAGGCGAAAAACTGTTTTTT. Its translation is CASSSGGGGEKLFF.